This T cell receptor beta chain was recovered during a study of early T cells in non-severe SARS-CoV-2 infection. Looking at the study overall: Sequenced bulk RNA came from whole blood that was unsorted, and chains were unpaired. Findings and limits, study-wide: Anti-spike CD8 responses were favored by VDJdb matching, which missed private and CD4 specificities.

Germline CDR1 reads SGHRS; CDR2 reads YFSETQ. The CDR3 loop spans 12 amino acids. Trimming left V 0 bases short and J 8 bases short, with 8 bases between. Attachment of unique molecular identifiers to individual cDNA molecules was performed. TCRdb recomputed calls from the 5' RACE reads with MiXCR, one row per CDR3 protein. The sample has 70,000 to 90,000 distinct CDR3 sequences; around 15% are singletons. This clonotype was recorded many times. Its antigen is not known. This receptor was identified in an adult who was a healthcare worker with PCR-confirmed SARS-CoV-2 infection or an uninfected control (not recorded which). Sequencing was performed on whole blood. This sequence joins TRBV5-1 and TRBJ1-2; D gene uncertain. The CDR3 DNA follows: TGCGCCAGCAGCTTGGAAGGTTGGGGCTACACCTTC. It translates to CASSLEGWGYTF. The complete variable domain, with remaining parts taken from reference TRBV5-1 and TRBJ1-2, reads KAGVTQTPRYLIKTRGQQVTLSCSPISGHRSVSWYQQTPGQGLQFLFEYFSETQRNKGNFPGRFSGRQFSNSRSEMNVSTLELGDSALYLCASSLEGWGYTFGSGTRLTVV.